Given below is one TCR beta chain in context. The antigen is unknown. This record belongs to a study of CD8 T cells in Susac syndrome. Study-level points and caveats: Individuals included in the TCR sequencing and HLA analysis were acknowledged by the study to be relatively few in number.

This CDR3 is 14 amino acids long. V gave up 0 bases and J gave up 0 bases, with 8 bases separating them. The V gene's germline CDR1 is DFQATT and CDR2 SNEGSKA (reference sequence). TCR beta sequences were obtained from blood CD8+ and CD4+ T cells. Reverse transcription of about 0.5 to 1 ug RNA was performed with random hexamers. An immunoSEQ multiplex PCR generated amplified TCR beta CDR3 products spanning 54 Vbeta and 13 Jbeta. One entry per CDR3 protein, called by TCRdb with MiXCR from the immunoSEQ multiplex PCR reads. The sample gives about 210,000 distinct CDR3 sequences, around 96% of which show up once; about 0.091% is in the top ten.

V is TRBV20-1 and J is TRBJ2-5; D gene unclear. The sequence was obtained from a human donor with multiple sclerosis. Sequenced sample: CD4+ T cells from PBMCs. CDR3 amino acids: CSARDQQYQETQYF. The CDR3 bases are TGCAGTGCTAGAGATCAACAGTACCAAGAGACCCAGTACTTC.